This is a list of T cell receptor beta chains from one sample in a study of beta chain features in type 1 diabetes. Produced via immunoSEQ multiplex PCR; TCRdb's table is partial and in-frame only. The sample has under 300,000 clones, roughly 25% seen once. The source material was naive CD4+ T cells from blood. The receptors come from a woman under 40 with type 1 diabetes. Both conserved end residues are part of each CDR3. Fields, in order: J gene, V gene, clone size, D gene, CDR3 DNA, CDR3 protein. The D gene is left open where the match is weak. A clone size is listed for some rows: how often the clone was seen (once, few, many), or a class if it is expanded.

TRBJ2-5 TRBV7-9 . TRBD2 TGTGCCAGCAGCTTCGAGCGATTGCGGGGGGCCCTCCAAGAGACCCAGTACTTC CASSFERLRGALQETQYF
TRBJ1-2 TRBV18 . . TGTGCCAGCTCACCCTCGACAGTGAATTATGGCTACACCTTC CASSPSTVNYGYTF
TRBJ2-4 TRBV18 few TRBD1 TGTGCCAGCTCACCACCGGGACAGGGCCTAAACATTCAGTACTTC CASSPPGQGLNIQYF
TRBJ2-7 TRBV29-1 few TRBD1 TGCAGCGCGGGACAGGGAGTAAGCGAGCAGTACTTC CSAGQGVSEQYF
TRBJ1-2 TRBV7-9 . . TGTGCCAGCAGCTTAGCGTTAGGGGGCTATGGCTACACCTTC CASSLALGGYGYTF
TRBJ2-7 TRBV27 . TRBD1 TGTGCCAGCAGTCGGGACAGGGGTTACGAGCAGTACTTC CASSRDRGYEQYF
TRBJ2-7 TRBV28 . TRBD2 TGTGCCAGCAGTTTCGGACTGGGCGGGAGTGGGTACGAGCAGTACTTC CASSFGLGGSGYEQYF
TRBJ1-2 TRBV9 few . TGTGCCAGCAGCGGATACAGGGAGGGCTACACCTTC CASSGYREGYTF
TRBJ2-1 TRBV4-2 few TRBD1 TGTGCCAGCAGCCAAGATCGCGACACACCGACAGGGAATGTGAAGTTCTTC CASSQDRDTPTGNVKFF
TRBJ1-2 TRBV29-1 . . TGCAGCGTCGAGCCGGGGGACTATGGCTACACCTTC CSVEPGDYGYTF
TRBJ2-1 TRBV6-5 . . TGTGCCAGCAAGAGGGCCTACTCCTACAATGAGCAGTTCTTC CASKRAYSYNEQFF
TRBJ2-5 TRBV11-2 . TRBD2 TGTGCCAGCAGACCGACTAGCGGGAGGTACCAAGAGACCCAGTACTTC CASRPTSGRYQETQYF
TRBJ2-5 TRBV2 . TRBD2 TGTGCCAGCAGTGAAGCTAGCGGGAGTGCATGGGAGACCCAGTACTTC CASSEASGSAWETQYF
TRBJ2-5 TRBV19 . TRBD2 TGTGCCAGTAGTATTCAACTAGCGGAAGAGACCCAGTACTTC CASSIQLAEETQYF
TRBJ1-1 TRBV7-9 few . TGTGCCAGCAGTCTACAGGCGAACACTGAAGCTTTCTTT CASSLQANTEAFF
TRBJ1-2 TRBV2 once . TGTGCCAGCAGTGAAGTGGCAGGGAATGGCTACACCTTC CASSEVAGNGYTF
TRBJ2-7 TRBV6-6 once . TGTGCCAGCCAGTTACTATACGAGCAGTACTTC CASQLLYEQYF
TRBJ1-1 TRBV4-1 . . TGCGCCAGCAGCCAGCAGGAGGACACTGAAGCTTTCTTT CASSQQEDTEAFF
TRBJ1-2 TRBV30 . . TGTGCCTGGACCCCAGGGGTTTTCGGCTATGGCTACACCTTC CAWTPGVFGYGYTF
TRBJ2-7 TRBV4-1 . TRBD2 TGCGCCAGCAGCCAAGATGTTAGAAGGGGACTAGCTGTGACCTACGAGCAGTACTTC CASSQDVRRGLAVTYEQYF
TRBJ2-2 TRBV29-1 . . TGCAGCGTTGAAGGCGGGGGCGGCTCGAACACCGGGGAGCTGTTTTTT CSVEGGGGSNTGELFF
TRBJ1-1 TRBV10-3 . TRBD1 TGTGCCATCAAGATAGGGACAGGGGAGAACACTGAAGCTTTCTTT CAIKIGTGENTEAFF
TRBJ2-7 TRBV30 few TRBD1 TGTGCCGGATCGCGGACAGGGCGCTACGAGCAGTACTTC CAGSRTGRYEQYF
TRBJ1-1 TRBV27 . . TGTGCCAGCAGTTCAACAAGTAACACTGAAGCTTTCTTT CASSSTSNTEAFF
TRBJ2-7 TRBV2 . TRBD2 TGTGCCAGCAGCCTAGCGGGAGGTTCCTACGAGCAGTACTTC CASSLAGGSYEQYF
TRBJ2-5 TRBV30 . TRBD2 TGTGCCTGGAGTTACACCGGGACTAGCGGGACCCAGTACTTC CAWSYTGTSGTQYF